This is a list of T cell receptor beta chains from one sample in a study of cytotoxic CD8 clonotypes in ibrutinib-treated CLL. The repertoire was sequenced with immunoSEQ multiplex PCR; TCRdb's copy has only in-frame clones and lacks some. The table shows 130,000 or so clones, with approximately 75% occurring only once. The sample here was PBMCs, taken after 12 months of ibrutinib treatment. The receptor set was obtained from a human donor with chronic lymphocytic leukemia. Each CDR3 is given with its conserved first and last residue. A D gene is named only where the DNA matches it firmly. Clone size, where shown, is once, few, many, or a class for clones that have expanded.

v_gene	d_gene	abundance	j_gene	CDR3nt	CDR3aa
TRBV7-8	NA	NA	TRBJ2-7	TGTGCCAGCAGCTGGCTGGTTTCGGGGGTAAACTACGAGCAGTACTTC	CASSWLVSGVNYEQYF
TRBV4-1	NA	few	TRBJ1-1	TGCGCCAGCAGCCAAGACCTGGCGCAGGGGCGGGCAGCTTTCTTT	CASSQDLAQGRAAFF
TRBV21-1	NA	NA	TRBJ2-7	TGTGCCAGCAGCGTCACCCGACAGATCTCCTACGAGCAGTACTTC	CASSVTRQISYEQYF
TRBV6-6	TRBD2	NA	TRBJ2-5	TGTGCCAGCACCCCGGGCCCGGGAGGGGAGACCCAGTACTTC	CASTPGPGGETQYF
TRBV7-9	TRBD2	NA	TRBJ2-5	TGTGCCAGCAGCCTCGGCGGGGGGAAAGAGACCCAGTACTTC	CASSLGGGKETQYF
TRBV6-5	NA	NA	TRBJ2-7	TGTGCCAGCAGTTACTCCTCCCTGCTTCCCTACGAGCAGTACTTC	CASSYSSLLPYEQYF
TRBV2	TRBD2	NA	TRBJ2-7	TGTGCCAGCAGTGAACAGGGAGGGTTCTACGAGCAGTACTTC	CASSEQGGFYEQYF
TRBV6-5	NA	NA	TRBJ1-1	TGTGCCAGCAGTTACTCAGGGATTGGGAACACTGAAGCTTTCTTT	CASSYSGIGNTEAFF
TRBV19	TRBD1	NA	TRBJ2-1	TGTGCCAGTAGTCGCGACAGGGGCTCCGTCGATGAGCAGTTCTTC	CASSRDRGSVDEQFF
TRBV4-1	TRBD1	few	TRBJ1-4	TGCGCCAGCAGCCTGGGGACAGGTGCCATCGGAAAACTGTTTTTT	CASSLGTGAIGKLFF
TRBV28	NA	NA	TRBJ2-5	TGTGCCAGCAGTGGGACGGCCCGTCAGGAGACCCAGTACTTC	CASSGTARQETQYF
TRBV5-6	NA	once	TRBJ2-3	TGTGCCAGCAGCTTTGATTGGGAAACAGATACGCAGTATTTT	CASSFDWETDTQYF
TRBV7-9	NA	NA	TRBJ2-7	TGTGCCAGCGTATCCCAGGGAGAGACCTACGAGCAGTACTTC	CASVSQGETYEQYF
TRBV28	NA	NA	TRBJ1-1	TGTGCCAGCAGTCCGTCCAGGGTAGGTGCTGAAGCTTTCTTT	CASSPSRVGAEAFF
TRBV28	NA	once	TRBJ2-2	TGTGCCAGCAGCCTAATCACCGGGGAGCTGTTTTTT	CASSLITGELFF
TRBV6-4	TRBD1	NA	TRBJ1-1	TGTGCCAGCAGACCGGGAGGGGGCCACACTGAAGCTTTCTTT	CASRPGGGHTEAFF
TRBV13	TRBD2	NA	TRBJ2-5	TGTGCCAGCAGCTTAGCTCTAGCGGGAGGTGGTCCCATAGAGACCCAGTACTTC	CASSLALAGGGPIETQYF
TRBV4-1	NA	NA	TRBJ2-1	TGCGCCAGCAGCCAAGGTTCCGGCCACAATGAGCAGTTCTTC	CASSQGSGHNEQFF
TRBV18	TRBD2	few	TRBJ2-1	TGTGCCAGCTCACCTTCCGGGGCTAGCGGATCCAACTACAATGAGCAGTTCTTC	CASSPSGASGSNYNEQFF
TRBV5-1	NA	NA	TRBJ2-1	TGCGCCAGCAGTCGACTAGACTCTCGCAATGAGCAGTTCTTC	CASSRLDSRNEQFF
TRBV28	TRBD1	NA	TRBJ1-4	TGTGCCAGCAGCTCAGGGGGTTCTGCCGAAAAACTGTTTTTT	CASSSGGSAEKLFF
TRBV2	TRBD1	few	TRBJ1-5	TGTGCCAGCAGTGAGACAGGGAGGTATCAGCCCCAGCATTTT	CASSETGRYQPQHF
TRBV7-9	TRBD1	few	TRBJ2-7	TGTGCCAGCAGCTTTGACGGGACAGGGGTCAACGAGCAGTACTTC	CASSFDGTGVNEQYF
TRBV5-1	TRBD1	NA	TRBJ2-3	TGCGCCAGCAGCCCGGGACAGGGGACCGGCACAGATACGCAGTATTTT	CASSPGQGTGTDTQYF